This TCR beta chain was captured in a study of blood T cell repertoires in COVID-19. Germline V lookup: CDR1 DFQATT, CDR2 SNEGSKA (reference sequence). The CDR3 is 11 amino acids. The V end was cut by 6 bases, the J end by 1 base, with 6 bases between. The method was immunoSEQ multiplex PCR; TCRdb's version includes in-frame clones alone and lacks a portion of them. Of over 250,000 clones in the sample, approximately 90% were seen once. The sequence was collected from a woman aged 25 to 39 with COVID-19, enrolled during active disease. The chain employs TRBV20-1 and TRBJ1-1; D may be TRBD1 (5 bases). The sample comprised peripheral blood. Written as DNA, the CDR3 is TGCAGTGCGACAGAGAACACTGAAGCTTTCTTT. Its protein is CSATENTEAFF.